This entry lists 24 T cell receptor beta chains sequenced from one sample in a study of blood T cell repertoires in COVID-19. Using immunoSEQ multiplex PCR, the repertoire was profiled, and TCRdb retains in-frame clones only, with some absent. The top ten hold approximately 2% of the sample, which has a few hundred thousand clones, roughly 90% seen once. The sequenced sample was peripheral blood. All receptors derive from a man aged 50-59 years with acute or convalescent COVID-19.

This clone has a single count. The J gene is TRBJ2-6, the V gene TRBV15; no clear D gene. V gave up 3 bases and J gave up 0 bases, with 12 bases separating them. The CDR3 consists of 17 residues. Germline lookup yields CDR1 LNHNV and CDR2 YYDKDF (reference sequence). CDR3 region: CATSSGLPGSGANVLTF. CDR3 nucleotides: TGTGCCACCAGCAGTGGGCTTCCCGGCTCTGGGGCCAACGTCCTGACTTTC. Full variable domain (rest looked up from reference TRBV15 and TRBJ2-6): DAMVIQNPRYQVTQFGKPVTLSCSQTLNHNVMYWYQQKSSQAPKLLFHYYDKDFNNEADTPDNFQSRRPNTSFCFLDIRSPGLGDTAMYLCATSSGLPGSGANVLTFGAGSRLTVL.

The rearrangement links TRBV27 to TRBJ2-7; D is possibly TRBD1 (6 bases). V was clipped by 6 bases and J by 2 bases, with 14 bases between them. Looked up from germline, CDR1 is MNHEY and CDR2 is SMNVEV (reference sequence). CDR3 size: 14 residues. CDR3 sequence reads: CASRRNRETYEQYF. CDR3 bases: TGTGCCAGCAGGCGGAACAGGGAGACCTACGAGCAGTACTTC.

The chain links TRBV7-9 to TRBJ2-7; D uncertain. Germline CDR1 and CDR2: SEHNR and FQNEAQ (reference sequence). V was shortened by 1 base and J by 12 bases, with 16 bases between the two germline ends. The CDR3 totals 13 residues. CDR3 in amino acids: CASSLGLQAARYF. CDR3 nucleotide sequence: TGTGCCAGCAGCTTAGGGTTGCAGGCCGCGAGGTACTTC.

The chain links TRBV3-1 (or the pseudogene TRBV3-2) to TRBJ2-7, with 9 bases matching TRBD2. CDR1 is LGHDT, CDR2 YNNKEL, per germline (reference sequence). This CDR3 spans 14 amino acids. V was clipped by 4 bases and J by 5 bases; unmatched bases: 6. As DNA, the CDR3 is TGTGCCAGCAGCCTCACTAGCGGGTCCCACGAGCAGTACTTC. Protein: CASSLTSGSHEQYF.

The chain recombines TRBV6-5 with TRBJ1-2; D is unresolved. Trimming shortened V by 5 bases and J by 8 bases, and 21 bases separated the two germline ends. Per the germline V gene, CDR1 is MNHEY and CDR2 is SVGAGI. This CDR3 comprises 15 residues. The chain's CDR3 is CASSPQYSTPRGYTF. For the CDR3, the DNA is TGTGCCAGCAGTCCACAATACTCGACCCCGAGGGGCTACACCTTC.

The chain couples TRBV2 to TRBJ2-1; 7 bases line up with TRBD1. J lost 5 bases, V lost 6 bases, and 13 bases had no gene match. CDR1 and CDR2 from the germline V gene are SNHLY and FYNNEI. CDR3 length: 16 residues. The CDR3 protein is CASRWPPTGTDNEQFF. CDR3 sequence (DNA): TGTGCCAGCAGGTGGCCCCCGACAGGGACAGACAATGAGCAGTTCTTC.

This clone was found once. The chain is built from TRBV5-1 and TRBJ2-2; D possibly corresponds to TRBD1 (6 bases). Trimming cost V 2 bases and J 8 bases, with 13 bases left between them. Germline V gives CDR1 SGHRS, CDR2 YFSETQ. The CDR3 has 14 amino acids. The CDR3 reads CASSLRQDGGELFF. In DNA form, the CDR3 reads TGCGCCAGCAGCTTAAGACAGGATGGTGGGGAGCTGTTTTTT.

The chain links TRBV7-8 to TRBJ2-7; 10 bases are a match to TRBD1. Germline V gives CDR1 SGHVS, CDR2 FQNEAQ. V was clipped by 5 bases and J by 4 bases; unmatched bases: 8. The length of the CDR3 is 15 residues. CDR3 bases: TGTGCCAGCAGCCCCCGGACAGGGGGTTTGTACGAGCAGTACTTC. Protein product: CASSPRTGGLYEQYF.

This clone has only one observation. The DNA of the CDR3 is TGTGCCACCAGCAGAGATGATGTACGGACAGCCCGGGGCGGACTGTTTTTT. Protein: CATSRDDVRTARGGLFF. The gene calls are TRBV15 and TRBJ1-4; tentative D call: TRBD1 (6 bases). The CDR3 loop spans 17 amino acids. V was cut by 0 bases and J by 13 bases, with 24 bases left in between. The germline CDR1 and CDR2 sequences are LNHNV and YYDKDF (reference sequence).

The J gene is TRBJ1-5, the V gene TRBV12-5; D call uncertain. Trimming cost V 4 bases and J 2 bases, with 18 bases left between them. Germline V gene lookup returns CDR1 LGHNT and CDR2 FRNRAP. The CDR3 runs to 17 residues. CDR3 DNA: TGTGCTAGTGGTTCCCCGAGATCCGGAGGCGGCAATCAGCCCCAGCATTTT. This sequence encodes CASGSPRSGGGNQPQHF.

The rearrangement joins TRBV11-3 to TRBJ2-7; D is undetermined. From germline, CDR1 is SGHNT and CDR2 YENEEA. The CDR3 contains 13 residues. V was cut by 1 base and J by 2 bases, with 6 bases left in between. DNA of the CDR3: TGTGCCAGCAGCTTAGCCCCCACCTACGAGCAGTACTTC. Its translation is CASSLAPTYEQYF. Together with reference TRBV11-3 and TRBJ2-7, the CDR3 gives the full variable domain: EAGVVQSPRYKIIEKKQPVAFWCNPISGHNTLYWYLQNLGQGPELLIRYENEEAVDDSQLPKDRFSAERLKGVDSTLKIQPAELGDSAVYLCASSLAPTYEQYFGPGTRLTVT.

The chain carries TRBV2 and TRBJ1-2; no clear D gene. Germline values: CDR1 SNHLY, CDR2 FYNNEI. The CDR3 runs to 16 residues. With 6 bases removed from V and 8 bases from J, the gap between germline ends came to 25 bases. In DNA, the CDR3 is TGTGCCAGCAGACCCCCGTCCGGCGGTGAGGGTAGCGGCTACACCTTC. Its protein product is CASRPPSGGEGSGYTF.

This sequence joins TRBV19 and TRBJ2-7, with D unresolved. This CDR3 contains 13 residues. Germline V CDR1 and CDR2: LNHDA, SQIVND (reference sequence). Trimming removed 4 bases from V and 2 bases from J, with 9 bases in between. Written as DNA, the CDR3 is TGTGCCAGTAGTAAGCAGGTGGCCTACGAGCAGTACTTC. Translation gives CASSKQVAYEQYF.

This clone was seen just once. This chain links TRBV5-6 with TRBJ2-7, with D possibly TRBD2 on 6 matching bases. Trimming left V 3 bases short and J 10 bases short, with 17 bases between. Germline V gives CDR1 SGHDT, CDR2 YYEEEE. The CDR3 consists of 13 residues. CDR3 bases: TGTGCCAGCAGCTACCGGGAGCCAAAAATTCAGTACTTC. It translates to CASSYREPKIQYF. The whole variable domain, filled in from reference TRBV5-6 and TRBJ2-7, reads DAGVTQSPTHLIKTRGQQVTLRCSPKSGHDTVSWYQQALGQGPQFIFQYYEEEERQRGNFPDRFSGHQFPNYSSELNVNALLLGDSALYLCASSYREPKIQYFGPGTRLTVT.

J is TRBJ2-5 and V is TRBV2; TRBD2 agrees at 8 bases. V lost 6 bases and J lost 2; bases outside the gene matches: 8. Germline V gene sequence: CDR1 SNHLY, CDR2 FYNNEI. CDR3 length: 15 amino acids. The CDR3 protein is CASSTGLAFQETQYF. In nucleotides, the CDR3 is TGTGCCAGCAGCACCGGACTAGCCTTTCAAGAGACCCAGTACTTC.

Comment on this clone: Within the sample, other DNA sequences also encode this same CDR3. The chain couples TRBV30 to TRBJ1-2, with TRBD1 as a possible D gene (6 bases). The V end lost 3 bases, the J end lost 2 bases, and 10 bases lay between the germline ends. The V gene's germline CDR1 is GTSNPN and CDR2 SVGIG (reference sequence). CDR3 length: 13 amino acids. The CDR3: CAWSKQGNYGYTF. The CDR3 DNA sequence: TGTGCCTGGAGCAAACAGGGCAACTATGGCTACACCTTC.

The chain has TRBV6-5 and TRBJ2-5, with TRBD2 identical over 12 bases. Germline lookup yields CDR1 MNHEY and CDR2 SVGAGI. CDR3 length: 16 residues. Unmatched junction bases numbered 2, after V lost 2 bases and J lost 1 base. CDR3 sequence (DNA): TGTGCCAGCAGTTACCCTAGCGGGGGGGGCCAAGAGACCCAGTACTTC. Protein product: CASSYPSGGGQETQYF.

CDR3 coding DNA: TGTGCCAGCAGTGAAATCCCACAAACCTATGGCTACACCTTC. Its translation is CASSEIPQTYGYTF. The rearrangement joins TRBV2 to TRBJ1-2; D unclear. Per the germline V gene, CDR1 is SNHLY and CDR2 is FYNNEI. CDR3 size: 14 residues. Trimming removed 2 bases at V and 4 bases at J, with 11 bases between.

The rearrangement links TRBV7-6 to TRBJ2-2; D gene ambiguous. V was cut by 1 base and J by 6 bases, with 9 bases left in between. Looked up from germline, CDR1 is SGHVS and CDR2 is FNYEAQ. CDR3 length: 14 amino acids. CDR3 sequence: CASSLDWQAGELFF. DNA of the CDR3: TGTGCCAGCAGCTTAGATTGGCAGGCCGGGGAGCTGTTTTTT.

This clone was seen more than once but under ten times. J is TRBJ2-5 and V is TRBV7-9; the D gene is possibly TRBD2 (5 bases). This CDR3 has 13 amino acids. Trimming pared 2 bases from V and 4 bases from J, leaving 8 bases between. Germline CDR1 reads SEHNR; CDR2 reads FQNEAQ (reference sequence). The CDR3 DNA reads TGTGCCAGCAGCTTAATGGGGAGAGAGACCCAGTACTTC. Its protein product is CASSLMGRETQYF.

The rearrangement uses TRBV9 and TRBJ1-2; 7 nucleotides agree with TRBD1. J lost 0 bases, V lost 0 bases, and 5 bases had no gene match. The CDR3 is 16 residues long. The germline V gene has CDR1 SGDLS and CDR2 YYNGEE. The CDR3 protein is CASSVGGQIANYGYTF. CDR3 coding DNA: TGTGCCAGCAGCGTAGGGGGACAGATAGCTAACTATGGCTACACCTTC.

The chain has TRBV5-8 and TRBJ2-7; possibly TRBD2 for D (6 bases). The germline CDR1 and CDR2 sequences are SGHTS and YDEGEE. V dropped 0 bases and J dropped 7 bases, with 14 bases sitting between them. CDR3 length: 14 residues. The CDR3: CASSLVRRGGEQYF. The CDR3 DNA follows: TGTGCCAGCAGCTTGGTTCGGAGGGGTGGAGAGCAGTACTTC.

The CDR3 sequence: CASSVEGGFSYNEQFF. The CDR3 DNA is TGTGCCAGCAGCGTAGAAGGCGGGTTCTCCTACAATGAGCAGTTCTTC. This chain links TRBV9 with TRBJ2-1, with D tentatively TRBD2 (5 bases). Trimming removed 0 bases from V and 0 bases from J, with 10 bases in between. Germline lookup yields CDR1 SGDLS and CDR2 YYNGEE. This CDR3 has 16 residues.

The chain recombines TRBV27 with TRBJ1-5; TRBD1 might be the D (5 bases). Deletions cut 6 bases from V and 3 bases from J, with 12 bases between. The CDR3 covers 14 residues. From germline, CDR1 is MNHEY and CDR2 SMNVEV (reference sequence). Here the CDR3 DNA reads TGTGCCAGCAGCTGGGGCCCTTTCAATCAGCCCCAGCATTTT. It translates to CASSWGPFNQPQHF.